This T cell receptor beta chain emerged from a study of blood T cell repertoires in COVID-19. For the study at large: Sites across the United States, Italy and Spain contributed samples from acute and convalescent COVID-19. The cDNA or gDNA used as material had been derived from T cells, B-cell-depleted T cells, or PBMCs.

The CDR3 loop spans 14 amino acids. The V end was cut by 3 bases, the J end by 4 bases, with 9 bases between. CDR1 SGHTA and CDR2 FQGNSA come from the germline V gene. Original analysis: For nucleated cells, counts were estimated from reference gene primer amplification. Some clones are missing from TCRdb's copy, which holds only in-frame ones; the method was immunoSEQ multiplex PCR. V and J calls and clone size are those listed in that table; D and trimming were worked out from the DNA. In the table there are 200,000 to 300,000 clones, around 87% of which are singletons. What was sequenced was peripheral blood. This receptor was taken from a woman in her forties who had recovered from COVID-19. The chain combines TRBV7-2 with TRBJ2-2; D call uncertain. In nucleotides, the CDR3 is TGTGCCAGCAGCTTCCGGGTCGGCACCGGGGAGCTGTTTTTT. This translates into CASSFRVGTGELFF.